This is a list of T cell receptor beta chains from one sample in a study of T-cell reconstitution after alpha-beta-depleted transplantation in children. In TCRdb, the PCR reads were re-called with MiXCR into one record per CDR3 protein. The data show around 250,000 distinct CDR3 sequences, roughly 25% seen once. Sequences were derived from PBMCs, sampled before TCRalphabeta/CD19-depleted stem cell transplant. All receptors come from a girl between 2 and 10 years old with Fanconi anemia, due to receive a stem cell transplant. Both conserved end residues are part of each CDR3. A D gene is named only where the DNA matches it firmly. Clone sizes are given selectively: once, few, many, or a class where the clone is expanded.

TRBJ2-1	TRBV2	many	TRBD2	CASSELSGGAYNEQFF	TGTGCCAGCAGTGAACTTAGCGGGGGGGCCTACAATGAGCAGTTCTTC
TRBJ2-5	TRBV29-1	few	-	CSAGLPGKETQYF	TGCAGCGCGGGACTGCCAGGGAAGGAGACCCAGTACTTC
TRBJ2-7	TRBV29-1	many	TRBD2	CSVEEPGGYEQYF	TGCAGCGTTGAAGAACCGGGGGGCTACGAGCAGTACTTC
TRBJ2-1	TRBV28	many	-	CASSLILAYNEQFF	TGTGCCAGCAGTTTAATCCTAGCATACAATGAGCAGTTCTTC
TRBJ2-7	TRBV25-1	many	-	CASRAGASYEQYF	TGTGCCAGCAGGGCAGGGGCTTCCTACGAGCAGTACTTC
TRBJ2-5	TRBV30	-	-	CAWSVKGPQETQYF	TGTGCCTGGAGTGTGAAAGGGCCCCAAGAGACCCAGTACTTC
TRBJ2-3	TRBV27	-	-	CASRHLSTDTQYF	TGTGCCAGCAGGCACTTGAGCACAGATACGCAGTATTTT
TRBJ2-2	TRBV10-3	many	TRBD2	CAILSGPGELFF	TGTGCCATCCTTAGCGGGCCCGGGGAGCTGTTTTTT
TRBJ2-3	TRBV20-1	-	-	CSASTQMARADTQYF	TGCAGTGCTAGTACCCAAATGGCCCGCGCGGATACGCAGTATTTT
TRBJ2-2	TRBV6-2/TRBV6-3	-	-	CASSYLLAGTGELFF	TGTGCCAGCAGTTACCTGCTAGCCGGCACCGGGGAGCTGTTTTTT
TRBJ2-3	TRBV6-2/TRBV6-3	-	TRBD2	CASSTGTSGGRDTQYF	TGTGCCAGCAGCACCGGGACTAGCGGGGGAAGAGATACGCAGTATTTT